A selection of T cell receptor beta chains follows, all from one sample in a study of blood T cell repertoires in COVID-19. TCRdb's table, derived via immunoSEQ multiplex PCR, lists solely in-frame clones and lacks some. Of 200,000 to 250,000 clones in the sample, almost 85% were seen once. Sequenced input: peripheral blood. The receptors here all came from a woman in her sixties or seventies with COVID-19, enrolled during active disease. CDR3s include the opening cysteine and the closing phenylalanine or tryptophan.

cdr3_aa cdr3_length v_call
CASSWGLAGGTDTQYF 16 TRBV7-9
CASSRRQESYEQYF 14 TRBV6-2/TRBV6-3
CASSPSGGGGTEAFF 15 TRBV9
CATSEDGLNQPQHF 14 TRBV24-1
CASSLTGSGNTIYF 14 TRBV19
CASSLLRPGQGIGGSGYTF 19 TRBV7-9
CASSLVRGRAVDEQFF 16 TRBV7-2
CASSLGLAGANTGELFF 17 TRBV19
CASSLTGEAFYGYTF 15 TRBV5-1
CAISAGTGVTGELFF 15 TRBV10-3
CASSGGTDTEAFF 13 TRBV7-3
CASRTPGQLYNSPLHF 16 TRBV6-6
CASKSQGSGTEAFF 14 TRBV5-1